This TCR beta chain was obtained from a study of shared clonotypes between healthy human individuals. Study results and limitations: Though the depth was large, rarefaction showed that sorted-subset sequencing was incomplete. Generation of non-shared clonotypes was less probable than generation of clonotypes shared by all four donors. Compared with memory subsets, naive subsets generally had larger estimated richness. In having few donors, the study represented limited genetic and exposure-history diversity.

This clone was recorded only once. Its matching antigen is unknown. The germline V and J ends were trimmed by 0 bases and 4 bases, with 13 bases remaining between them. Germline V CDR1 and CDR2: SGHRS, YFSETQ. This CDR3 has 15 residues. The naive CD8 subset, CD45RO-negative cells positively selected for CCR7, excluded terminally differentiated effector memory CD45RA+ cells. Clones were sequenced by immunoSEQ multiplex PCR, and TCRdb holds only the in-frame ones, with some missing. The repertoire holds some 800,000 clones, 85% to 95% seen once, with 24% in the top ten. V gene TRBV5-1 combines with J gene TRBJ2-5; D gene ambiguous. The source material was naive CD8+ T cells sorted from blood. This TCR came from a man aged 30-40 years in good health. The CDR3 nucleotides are TGCGCCAGCAGCTTGGGGCCTCCAACGGTAGAGACCCAGTACTTC. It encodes CASSLGPPTVETQYF.